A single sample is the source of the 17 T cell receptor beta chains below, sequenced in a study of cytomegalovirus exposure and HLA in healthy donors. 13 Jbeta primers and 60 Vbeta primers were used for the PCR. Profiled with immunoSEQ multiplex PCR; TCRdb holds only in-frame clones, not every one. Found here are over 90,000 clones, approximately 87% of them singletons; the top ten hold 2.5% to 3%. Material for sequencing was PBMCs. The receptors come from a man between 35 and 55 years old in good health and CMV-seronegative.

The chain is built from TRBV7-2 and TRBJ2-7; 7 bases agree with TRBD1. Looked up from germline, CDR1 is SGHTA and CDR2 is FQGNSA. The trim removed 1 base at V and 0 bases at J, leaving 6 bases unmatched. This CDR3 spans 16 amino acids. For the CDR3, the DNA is TGTGCCAGCAGCTTAGGCACGGGACAGATCTCCTACGAGCAGTACTTC. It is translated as CASSLGTGQISYEQYF.

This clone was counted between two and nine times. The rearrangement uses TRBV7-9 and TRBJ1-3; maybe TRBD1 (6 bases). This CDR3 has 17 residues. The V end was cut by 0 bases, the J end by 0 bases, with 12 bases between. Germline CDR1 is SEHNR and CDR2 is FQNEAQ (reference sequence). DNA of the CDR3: TGTGCCAGCAGCTTAGCGGGGGCGGCGAGCTCTGGAAACACCATATATTTT. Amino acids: CASSLAGAASSGNTIYF.

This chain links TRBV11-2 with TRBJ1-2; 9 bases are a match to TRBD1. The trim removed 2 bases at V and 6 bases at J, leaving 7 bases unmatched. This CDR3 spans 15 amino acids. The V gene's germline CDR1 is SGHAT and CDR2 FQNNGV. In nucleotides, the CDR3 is TGTGCCAGCAGCTTAATCGGGACAGGGCTGGATGGCTACACCTTC. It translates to CASSLIGTGLDGYTF.

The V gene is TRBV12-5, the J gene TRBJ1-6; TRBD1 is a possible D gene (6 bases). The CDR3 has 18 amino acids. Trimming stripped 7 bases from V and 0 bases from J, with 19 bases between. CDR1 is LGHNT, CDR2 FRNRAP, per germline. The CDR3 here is CASATGQTLSSYNSPLHF. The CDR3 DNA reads TGTGCTAGTGCCACTGGACAGACTCTGAGCTCCTATAATTCACCCCTCCACTTT.

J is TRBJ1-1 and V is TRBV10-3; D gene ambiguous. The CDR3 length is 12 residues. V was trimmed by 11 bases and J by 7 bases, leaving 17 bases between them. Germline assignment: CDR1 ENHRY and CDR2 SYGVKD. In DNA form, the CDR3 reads TGTGCCTGCGGCCCCGCCACCCTTGAAGCTTTCTTT. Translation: CACGPATLEAFF.

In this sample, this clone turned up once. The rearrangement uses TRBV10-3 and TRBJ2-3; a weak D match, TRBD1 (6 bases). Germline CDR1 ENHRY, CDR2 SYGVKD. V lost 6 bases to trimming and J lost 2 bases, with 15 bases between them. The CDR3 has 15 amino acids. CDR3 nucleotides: TGTGCCATCAGACGGACAGCCCTGACCACAGATACGCAGTATTTT. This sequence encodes CAIRRTALTTDTQYF.

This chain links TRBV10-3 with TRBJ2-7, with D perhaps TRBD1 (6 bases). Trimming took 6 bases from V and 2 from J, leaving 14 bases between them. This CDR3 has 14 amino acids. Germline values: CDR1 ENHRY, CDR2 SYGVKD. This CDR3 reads CAISEDRAAYEQYF. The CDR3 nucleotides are TGTGCCATCAGCGAGGACAGAGCAGCCTACGAGCAGTACTTC.

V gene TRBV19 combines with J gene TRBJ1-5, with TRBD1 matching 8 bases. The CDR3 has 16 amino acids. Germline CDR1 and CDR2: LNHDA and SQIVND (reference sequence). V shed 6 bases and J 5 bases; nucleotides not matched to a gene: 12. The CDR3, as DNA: TGTGCCAGTAGACGTGTCTGGCAGGGGGCAGATCAGCCCCAGCATTTT. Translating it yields CASRRVWQGADQPQHF.

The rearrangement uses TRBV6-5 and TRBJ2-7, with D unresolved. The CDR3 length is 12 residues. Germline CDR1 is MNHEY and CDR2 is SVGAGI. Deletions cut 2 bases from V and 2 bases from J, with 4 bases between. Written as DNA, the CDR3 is TGTGCCAGCAGTTACCCAACCTACGAGCAGTACTTC. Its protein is CASSYPTYEQYF.

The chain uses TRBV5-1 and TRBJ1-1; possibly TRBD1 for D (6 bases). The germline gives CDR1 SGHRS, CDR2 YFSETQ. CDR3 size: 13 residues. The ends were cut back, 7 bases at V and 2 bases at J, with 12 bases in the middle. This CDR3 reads CASSGQQNTEAFF. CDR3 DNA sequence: TGCGCCAGCTCCGGACAGCAAAACACTGAAGCTTTCTTT. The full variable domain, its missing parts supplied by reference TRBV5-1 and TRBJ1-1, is KAGVTQTPRYLIKTRGQQVTLSCSPISGHRSVSWYQQTPGQGLQFLFEYFSETQRNKGNFPGRFSGRQFSNSRSEMNVSTLELGDSALYLCASSGQQNTEAFFGQGTRLTVV.

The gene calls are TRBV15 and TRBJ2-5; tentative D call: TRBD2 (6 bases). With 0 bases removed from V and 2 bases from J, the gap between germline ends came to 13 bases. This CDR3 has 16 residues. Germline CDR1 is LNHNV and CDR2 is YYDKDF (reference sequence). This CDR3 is CATSRDPRLEQETQYF. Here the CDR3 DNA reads TGTGCCACCAGCAGAGATCCTAGACTAGAACAAGAGACCCAGTACTTC.

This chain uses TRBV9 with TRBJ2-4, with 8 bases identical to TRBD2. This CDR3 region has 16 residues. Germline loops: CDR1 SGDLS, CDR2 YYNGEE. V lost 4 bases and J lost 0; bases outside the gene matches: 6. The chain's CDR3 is CASSQPSGGAKNIQYF. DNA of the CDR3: TGTGCCAGCAGCCAGCCAAGCGGGGGAGCCAAAAACATTCAGTACTTC. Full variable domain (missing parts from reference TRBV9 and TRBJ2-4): DSGVTQTPKHLITATGQRVTLRCSPRSGDLSVYWYQQSLDQGLQFLIQYYNGEERAKGNILERFSAQQFPDLHSELNLSSLELGDSALYFCASSQPSGGAKNIQYFGAGTRLSVL.

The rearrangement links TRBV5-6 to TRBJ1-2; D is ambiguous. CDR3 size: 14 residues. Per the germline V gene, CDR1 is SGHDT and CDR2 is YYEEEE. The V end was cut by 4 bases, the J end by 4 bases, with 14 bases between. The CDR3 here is CASSLVGPVYGYTF. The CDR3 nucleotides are TGTGCCAGCAGCCTTGTTGGGCCGGTCTATGGCTACACCTTC. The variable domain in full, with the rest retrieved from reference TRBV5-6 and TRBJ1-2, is DAGVTQSPTHLIKTRGQQVTLRCSPKSGHDTVSWYQQALGQGPQFIFQYYEEEERQRGNFPDRFSGHQFPNYSSELNVNALLLGDSALYLCASSLVGPVYGYTFGSGTRLTVV.

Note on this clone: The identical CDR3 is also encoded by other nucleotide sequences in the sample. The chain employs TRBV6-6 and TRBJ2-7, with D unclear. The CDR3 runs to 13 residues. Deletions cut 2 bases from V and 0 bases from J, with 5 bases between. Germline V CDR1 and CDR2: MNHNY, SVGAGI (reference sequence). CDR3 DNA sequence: TGTGCCAGCAGTTACAGTAGCTCCTACGAGCAGTACTTC. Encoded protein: CASSYSSSYEQYF.

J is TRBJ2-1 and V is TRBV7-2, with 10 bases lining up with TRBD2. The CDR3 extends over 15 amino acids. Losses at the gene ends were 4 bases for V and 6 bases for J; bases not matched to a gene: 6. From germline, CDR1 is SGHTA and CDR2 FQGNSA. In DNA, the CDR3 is TGTGCCAGCAGCTCAGCGGGGGGGCCTTTCAATGAGCAGTTCTTC. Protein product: CASSSAGGPFNEQFF.

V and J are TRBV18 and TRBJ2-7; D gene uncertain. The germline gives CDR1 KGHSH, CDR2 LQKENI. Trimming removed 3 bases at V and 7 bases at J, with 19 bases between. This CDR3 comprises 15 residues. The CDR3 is CASSPPRLPFGEQYF. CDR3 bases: TGTGCCAGCTCACCCCCGCGACTCCCGTTTGGGGAGCAGTACTTC.

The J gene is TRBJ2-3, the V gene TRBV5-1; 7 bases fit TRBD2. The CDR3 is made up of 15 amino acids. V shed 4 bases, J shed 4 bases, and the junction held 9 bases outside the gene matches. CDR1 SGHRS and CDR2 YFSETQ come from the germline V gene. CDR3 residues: CASSLVGGSSDTQYF. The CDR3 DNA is TGCGCCAGCAGCCTGGTCGGGGGGTCCTCAGATACGCAGTATTTT.